The 5 T cell receptor beta chains presented below share a single source sample, sequenced in a study of CD8+ T cells in alopecia areata. It was cDNA, reverse transcribed from extracted RNA, that served as the sequencing template. Only in-frame clones appear in the TCRdb table, and some are missing; sequencing was by immunoSEQ multiplex PCR. The table lists about 250,000 clones, less than 80% of them singletons, with 0.95% to 1.5% in the top ten. The specimen was CD4+ T cells sorted from blood, collected at week 0. These receptors were obtained from a human donor with alopecia areata.

This CDR3 reads CASAGASRTYEQYF. Written as DNA, the CDR3 is TGTGCCAGCGCAGGGGCCTCGCGAACCTACGAGCAGTACTTC. V is TRBV7-9 and J is TRBJ2-7, with TRBD1 as a possible D gene (6 bases). Between the trimmed V and J ends, which lost 8 bases and 2 bases, there was a span of 16 bases. CDR1 and CDR2 (germline): SEHNR, FQNEAQ (reference sequence). The CDR3 is 14 residues long.

This chain uses TRBV30 with TRBJ1-3; D gene ambiguous. With 3 bases removed from V and 0 bases from J, the gap between germline ends came to 12 bases. Germline lookup yields CDR1 GTSNPN and CDR2 SVGIG (reference sequence). The CDR3 is 15 amino acids. In nucleotides, the CDR3 is TGTGCCTGGAGCCTCTCAGTGATCTCTGGAAACACCATATATTTT. As protein: CAWSLSVISGNTIYF.

The sample holds a few counts of this clone. The chain has TRBV29-1 and TRBJ1-2; weak D call: TRBD1 (5 bases). The CDR3 contains 14 residues. From germline, CDR1 is SQVTM and CDR2 ANQGSEA. The V end was cut by 7 bases, the J end by 4 bases, with 19 bases between. The CDR3 loop is CSADSVGPPYGYTF. The CDR3 nucleotides read TGCAGCGCTGATTCCGTGGGGCCCCCCTATGGCTACACCTTC.

The chain joins TRBV18 to TRBJ2-4; 12 nucleotides agree with TRBD2. Per germline, CDR1 KGHSH and CDR2 LQKENI. V lost 2 bases and J lost 0; bases outside the gene matches: 5. CDR3 size: 18 residues. The CDR3 bases are TGTGCCAGCTCACCAAAAGGACTAGCGGGGACAGCCAAAAACATTCAGTACTTC. It is translated as CASSPKGLAGTAKNIQYF.

V usage is TRBV10-3 and J usage is TRBJ2-7; no clear D gene. Germline lookup yields CDR1 ENHRY and CDR2 SYGVKD. CDR3 length: 13 residues. Trimming pared 6 bases from V and 2 bases from J, leaving 11 bases between. The CDR3 DNA is TGTGCCATCAGGGGGTCGGATGCCTACGAGCAGTACTTC. Translated: CAIRGSDAYEQYF.